The clone carrying this T cell receptor (beta chain) appeared a single time. The data originate from a study of blood T cell repertoires in COVID-19. Sequenced by immunoSEQ multiplex PCR; TCRdb stores in-frame clones only, minus some. Altogether some 330,000 clones are present, 85% to 90% being singletons, with the ten largest covering 3.5% to 4.5%. The germline V gene has CDR1 SGHRS and CDR2 YFSETQ. V was trimmed by 0 bases and J by 4 bases, leaving 14 bases between them. The CDR3 extends over 15 amino acids. Sequenced sample: peripheral blood. The TCR sequence derives from a woman aged 45-60 years with active or convalescent COVID-19. The chain is built from TRBV5-1 and TRBJ2-7; no clear D. The DNA of the CDR3 is TGCGCCAGCAGCTTGGATTCCGGGTATCCGTACGAGCAGTACTTC. It codes for CASSLDSGYPYEQYF. The whole variable domain, filled in from reference TRBV5-1 and TRBJ2-7, reads KAGVTQTPRYLIKTRGQQVTLSCSPISGHRSVSWYQQTPGQGLQFLFEYFSETQRNKGNFPGRFSGRQFSNSRSEMNVSTLELGDSALYLCASSLDSGYPYEQYFGPGTRLTVT.